A single sample is the source of the 10 T cell receptor beta chains below, sequenced in a study of radiation and T cells in renal cell carcinoma. Sample time point: baseline pretreatment blood. Described treatment: 15 Gy SBRT to primary tumor, nephrectomy 4 weeks later. The data were produced by immunoSEQ multiplex PCR, yet TCRdb's version contains in-frame clones alone and is incomplete. This sample has roughly 100,000 clones, with 86% found just once. The specimen was blood, collected from a patient whose treatment included radiotherapy and nephrectomy. These receptors were taken from a man aged 50 to 60 with renal cell carcinoma.

V is TRBV7-8 and J is TRBJ1-5; D is uncertain. CDR1 and CDR2 from the germline V gene are SGHVS and FQNEAQ. The CDR3 sequence is 14 residues long. V lost 4 bases and J lost 7, with 14 bases in between. In nucleotides, the CDR3 is TGTGCCAGCAGCTCCCGGGAGGGAGAGCAGCCCCAGCATTTT. This codes for CASSSREGEQPQHF.

This chain joins TRBV9 and TRBJ1-2; 9 positions agree with TRBD1. CDR1 and CDR2 from the germline V gene are SGDLS and YYNGEE. The V and J ends lost 7 bases and 4 bases, in that order; junction bases with no gene match: 5. The CDR3 totals 13 residues. Here the CDR3 reads CASGRTGAYGYTF. For the CDR3, the DNA is TGTGCCAGCGGGAGGACAGGGGCCTATGGCTACACCTTC.

This chain uses TRBV7-8 with TRBJ1-6; tentative D call: TRBD1 (5 bases). The germline V gene encodes CDR1 SGHVS and CDR2 FQNEAQ. CDR3 length equals 17 residues. V lost 5 bases, J lost 8 bases, and 22 bases lay in between. The CDR3 protein is CASSASRAAGTDSPLHF. The CDR3 region has the DNA TGTGCCAGCAGCGCGTCGAGGGCAGCTGGGACGGATTCACCCCTCCACTTT.

A single count supports this clone. V is TRBV10-3 and J is TRBJ1-2; D is unresolved. The CDR3 loop spans 12 amino acids. Germline-derived CDR1 and CDR2 are ENHRY and SYGVKD. The germline V and J ends were trimmed by 9 bases and 6 bases, with 14 bases remaining between them. The CDR3 nucleotides are TGTGCCATATCGACCCCTAGTAATGGCTACACCTTC. It is translated as CAISTPSNGYTF.

The chain combines TRBV5-8 with TRBJ1-5; unclear D gene. The CDR3 covers 18 residues. Per germline, CDR1 SGHTS and CDR2 YDEGEE. Trimming took 4 bases from V and 0 from J, leaving 20 bases between them. The CDR3 is CASSQTLAFINSNQPQHF. CDR3 sequence (DNA): TGTGCCAGCAGCCAGACTTTAGCATTTATTAATAGCAATCAGCCCCAGCATTTT.

The chain uses TRBV7-2 and TRBJ1-2, with 7 bases that match TRBD1. Germline trimming cut 6 bases from V and 5 bases from J; bases unmatched to any gene: 9. This CDR3 is 14 amino acids long. Germline V lookup: CDR1 SGHTA, CDR2 FQGNSA. DNA for the CDR3: TGTGCCAGCAGTCCTACAGGGGCTGGGTATGGCTACACCTTC. Protein product: CASSPTGAGYGYTF.

V gene TRBV10-3 combines with J gene TRBJ2-1; TRBD2 is a possible D gene (6 bases). Germline loops: CDR1 ENHRY, CDR2 SYGVKD. This CDR3 contains 15 residues. V shed 6 bases and J shed 0 bases, with 12 bases lying between them. The DNA for the CDR3 is TGTGCCATCAGGAGGGACTCCAGCTCCTACAATGAGCAGTTCTTC. Its protein is CAIRRDSSSYNEQFF.

The gene calls are TRBV27 and TRBJ2-7; TRBD1 might be the D (5 bases). CDR1 is MNHEY, CDR2 SMNVEV, per germline (reference sequence). V lost 0 bases and J 4 bases, leaving 13 bases between the germline ends. This CDR3 comprises 15 residues. Written as DNA, the CDR3 is TGTGCCAGCAGTTTATCAACGTCCAGGGTATACGAGCAGTACTTC. Residues: CASSLSTSRVYEQYF.

This clone occurred a few times. This chain links TRBV7-9 with TRBJ1-2; the D is unclear. Trimming took 1 base from V and 0 from J, leaving 6 bases between them. Per germline, CDR1 SEHNR and CDR2 FQNEAQ (reference sequence). The CDR3 is 14 amino acids. The CDR3 DNA reads TGTGCCAGCAGCTTAGACAGCACTAACTATGGCTACACCTTC. This sequence encodes CASSLDSTNYGYTF.

The genes are TRBV7-2 and TRBJ2-1; 9 nucleotides match TRBD2. Losses at the gene ends were 4 bases for V and 3 bases for J; bases not matched to a gene: 4. Germline values: CDR1 SGHTA, CDR2 FQGNSA. The length of the CDR3 is 15 residues. CDR3 DNA: TGTGCCAGCAGCTCACTAGCGGGTCGCTACAATGAGCAGTTCTTC. Its protein is CASSSLAGRYNEQFF. Full variable domain (outside the CDR3, taken from reference TRBV7-2 and TRBJ2-1): GAGVSQSPSNKVTEKGKDVELRCDPISGHTALYWYRQSLGQGLEFLIYFQGNSAPDKSGLPSDRFSAERTGGSVSTLTIQRTQQEDSAVYLCASSSLAGRYNEQFFGPGTRLTVL.